The 7 T cell receptor beta chains below all came from one sample that was sequenced in a study of immune cell composition in non-small cell lung cancer. Sequencing used immunoSEQ multiplex PCR; TCRdb keeps in-frame clones, though not all of them. The profile shows around 3,000 clones, around 70% of them singletons. The normal lung sample lay at least 3 cm, and maximally far, from the tumour. The sample consisted of non-adjacent lung tissue. Receptors were obtained from a human donor with non-small cell lung cancer.

The rearrangement links TRBV28 to TRBJ2-3, with TRBD2 matching 9 bases. V shed 3 bases and J 3 bases; nucleotides not matched to a gene: 1. CDR3 length equals 14 residues. The germline V gene has CDR1 MDHEN and CDR2 SYDVKM. The CDR3 sequence is CASSFLAGTDTQYF. The CDR3 DNA sequence: TGTGCCAGCAGTTTTCTAGCGGGGACAGATACGCAGTATTTT.

V usage is TRBV27 and J usage is TRBJ2-2; the D is unclear. Germline CDR1 MNHEY, CDR2 SMNVEV (reference sequence). The CDR3 runs 14 residues. The V and J ends lost 5 bases and 4 bases respectively, with 11 bases between them. The CDR3 sequence is CASSIQVGTGELFF. CDR3 coding DNA: TGTGCCAGCAGTATCCAGGTGGGCACCGGGGAGCTGTTTTTT.

The gene calls are TRBV18 and TRBJ1-1; D is ambiguous. CDR1 is KGHSH and CDR2 is LQKENI in the germline V gene. V was trimmed by 4 bases and J by 3 bases, leaving 9 bases between them. The CDR3 contains 13 residues. CDR3 loop: CASSLDGDTEAFF. The CDR3 DNA sequence: TGTGCCAGCTCACTCGACGGGGACACTGAAGCTTTCTTT.

In this sample, this clone turned up a few times. V gene TRBV9 combines with J gene TRBJ1-3; perhaps TRBD1 as D (5 bases). This CDR3 is built from 15 residues. Germline CDR1 reads SGDLS; CDR2 reads YYNGEE. Deletions cut 1 base from V and 8 bases from J, with 16 bases between. CDR3 bases: TGTGCCAGCAGCGTAACGGAGGGGACGTCGGACACCATATATTTT. It specifies CASSVTEGTSDTIYF.

The rearrangement joins TRBV5-1 to TRBJ2-1; D is undetermined. Germline loops: CDR1 SGHRS, CDR2 YFSETQ. Deletions cut 4 bases from V and 6 bases from J, with 17 bases between. The CDR3 sequence is 15 residues long. The CDR3 sequence is CASSPADIGSNEQFF. CDR3 sequence (DNA): TGCGCCAGCAGCCCGGCGGATATCGGGTCCAATGAGCAGTTCTTC.

The genes are TRBV5-1 and TRBJ2-7; 7 bases fit TRBD1. Germline assignment: CDR1 SGHRS and CDR2 YFSETQ. This CDR3 is built from 15 residues. With V trimmed by 0 bases and J by 2 bases, 5 bases remained unmatched. CDR3: CASSLGPGQTYEQYF. The CDR3 DNA reads TGCGCCAGCAGCTTGGGTCCGGGACAGACCTACGAGCAGTACTTC.

V usage is TRBV9 and J usage is TRBJ2-7; TRBD2 agrees at 8 bases. The CDR3 length is 16 residues. The germline V gene encodes CDR1 SGDLS and CDR2 YYNGEE. Losses at the gene ends were 4 bases for V and 3 bases for J; bases not matched to a gene: 12. The CDR3 is CASSPRTSRADYEQYF. DNA of the CDR3: TGTGCCAGCAGCCCCCGGACTAGCCGGGCCGACTACGAGCAGTACTTC.